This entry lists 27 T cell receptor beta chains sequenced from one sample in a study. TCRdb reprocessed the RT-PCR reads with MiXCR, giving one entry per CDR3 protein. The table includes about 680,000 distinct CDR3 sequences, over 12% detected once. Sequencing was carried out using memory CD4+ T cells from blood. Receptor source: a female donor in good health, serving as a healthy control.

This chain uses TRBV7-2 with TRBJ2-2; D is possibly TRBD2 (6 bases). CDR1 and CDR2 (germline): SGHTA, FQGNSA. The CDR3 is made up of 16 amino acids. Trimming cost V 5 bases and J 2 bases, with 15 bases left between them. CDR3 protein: CASSLMGGVNTGELFF. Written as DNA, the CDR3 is TGTGCCAGCAGCCTTATGGGGGGAGTTAACACCGGGGAGCTGTTTTTT.

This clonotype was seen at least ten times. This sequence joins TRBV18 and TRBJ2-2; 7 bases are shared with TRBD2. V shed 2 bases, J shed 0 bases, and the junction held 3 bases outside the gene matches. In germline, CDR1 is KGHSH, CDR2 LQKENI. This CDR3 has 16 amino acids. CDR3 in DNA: TGTGCCAGCTCACCAGCTAGCGGAACGAACACCGGGGAGCTGTTTTTT. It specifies CASSPASGTNTGELFF.

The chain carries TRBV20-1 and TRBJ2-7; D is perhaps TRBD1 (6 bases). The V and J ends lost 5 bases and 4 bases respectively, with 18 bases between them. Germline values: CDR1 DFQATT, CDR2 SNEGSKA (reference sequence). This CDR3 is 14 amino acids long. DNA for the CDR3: TGCAGTGCTTTGGACAGCCGGAAAGGTTACGAGCAGTACTTC. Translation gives CSALDSRKGYEQYF.

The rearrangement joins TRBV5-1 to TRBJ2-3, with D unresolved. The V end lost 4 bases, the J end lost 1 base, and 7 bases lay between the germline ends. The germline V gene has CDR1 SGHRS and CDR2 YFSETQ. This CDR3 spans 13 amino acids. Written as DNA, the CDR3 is TGCGCCAGCAGCGGAAGGGGCACAGATACGCAGTATTTT. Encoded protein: CASSGRGTDTQYF.

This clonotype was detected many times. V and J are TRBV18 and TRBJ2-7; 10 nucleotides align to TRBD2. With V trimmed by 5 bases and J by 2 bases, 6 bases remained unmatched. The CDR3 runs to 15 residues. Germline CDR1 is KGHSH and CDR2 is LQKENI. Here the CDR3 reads CASSFTSGITYEQYF. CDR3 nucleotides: TGTGCCAGCTCATTCACTAGCGGGATAACCTACGAGCAGTACTTC.

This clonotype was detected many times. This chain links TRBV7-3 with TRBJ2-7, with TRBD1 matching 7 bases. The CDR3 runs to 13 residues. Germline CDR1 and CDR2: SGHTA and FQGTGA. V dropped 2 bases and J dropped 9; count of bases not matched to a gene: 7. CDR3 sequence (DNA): TGTGCCAGCAGCTTAGGACAGGAACATTCGCAGTACTTC. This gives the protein CASSLGQEHSQYF. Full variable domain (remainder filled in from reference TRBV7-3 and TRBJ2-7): GAGVSQTPSNKVTEKGKYVELRCDPISGHTALYWYRQSLGQGPEFLIYFQGTGAADDSGLPNDRFFAVRPEGSVSTLKIQRTERGDSAVYLCASSLGQEHSQYFGPGTRLTVT.

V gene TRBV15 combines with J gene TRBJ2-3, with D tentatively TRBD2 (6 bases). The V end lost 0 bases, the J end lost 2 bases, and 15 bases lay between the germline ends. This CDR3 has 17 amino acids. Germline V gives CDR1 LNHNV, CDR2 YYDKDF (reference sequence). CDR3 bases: TGTGCCACCAGCAGAGATGATTGGACTAACCACACAGATACGCAGTATTTT. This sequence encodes CATSRDDWTNHTDTQYF.

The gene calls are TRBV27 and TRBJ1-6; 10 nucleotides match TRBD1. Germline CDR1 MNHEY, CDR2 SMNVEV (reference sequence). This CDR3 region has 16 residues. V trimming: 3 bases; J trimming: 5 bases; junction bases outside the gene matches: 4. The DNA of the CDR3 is TGTGCCAGCAGTTTGACAGGGGGCTCGGATAATTCACCCCTCCACTTT. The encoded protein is CASSLTGGSDNSPLHF.

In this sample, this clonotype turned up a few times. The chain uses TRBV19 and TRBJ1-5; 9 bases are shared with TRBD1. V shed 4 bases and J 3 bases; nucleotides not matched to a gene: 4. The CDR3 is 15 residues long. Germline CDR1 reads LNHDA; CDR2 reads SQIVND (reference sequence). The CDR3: CASSTRQGDNQPQHF. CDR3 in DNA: TGTGCCAGTAGTACCAGACAGGGGGACAATCAGCCCCAGCATTTT.

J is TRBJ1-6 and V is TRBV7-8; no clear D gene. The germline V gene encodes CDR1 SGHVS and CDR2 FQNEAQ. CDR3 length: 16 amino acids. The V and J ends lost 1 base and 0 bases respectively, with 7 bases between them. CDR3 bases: TGTGCCAGCAGCTTAGAAGTCCGCTCCTATAATTCACCCCTCCACTTT. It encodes CASSLEVRSYNSPLHF.

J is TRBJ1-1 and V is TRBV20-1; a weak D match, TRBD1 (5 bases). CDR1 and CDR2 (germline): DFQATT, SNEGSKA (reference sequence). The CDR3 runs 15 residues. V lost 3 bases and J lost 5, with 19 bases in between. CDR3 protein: CSASPITGGGTEAFF. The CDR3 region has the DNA TGCAGTGCTAGCCCAATAACAGGAGGTGGTACTGAAGCTTTCTTT.

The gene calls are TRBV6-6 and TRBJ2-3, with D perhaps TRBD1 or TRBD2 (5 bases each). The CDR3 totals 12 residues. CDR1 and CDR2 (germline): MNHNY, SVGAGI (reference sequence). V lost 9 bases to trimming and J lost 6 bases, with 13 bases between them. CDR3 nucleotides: TGTGCCAGTTGCGTGAGGGGCGATACGCAGTATTTT. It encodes CASCVRGDTQYF.

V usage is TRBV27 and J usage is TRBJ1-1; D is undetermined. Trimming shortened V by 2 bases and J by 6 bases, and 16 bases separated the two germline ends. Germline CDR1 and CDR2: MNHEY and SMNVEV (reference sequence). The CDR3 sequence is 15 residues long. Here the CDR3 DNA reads TGTGCCAGCAGTTTAGGTCTGCACCGGGGAGCTGAAGCTTTCTTT. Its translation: CASSLGLHRGAEAFF.

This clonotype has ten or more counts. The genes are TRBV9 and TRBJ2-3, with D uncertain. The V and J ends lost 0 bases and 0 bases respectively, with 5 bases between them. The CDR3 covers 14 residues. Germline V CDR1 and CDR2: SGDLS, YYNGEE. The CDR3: CASSVETSTDTQYF. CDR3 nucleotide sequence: TGTGCCAGCAGCGTAGAAACTAGCACAGATACGCAGTATTTT.

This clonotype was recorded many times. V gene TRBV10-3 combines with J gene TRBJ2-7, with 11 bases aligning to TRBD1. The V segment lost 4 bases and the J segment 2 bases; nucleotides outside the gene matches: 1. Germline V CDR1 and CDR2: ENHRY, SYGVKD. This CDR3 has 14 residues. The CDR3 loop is CAISGDRGAYEQYF. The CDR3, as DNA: TGTGCCATCAGTGGGGACAGGGGGGCCTACGAGCAGTACTTC.

The CDR3 protein is CAIRTQGAQETQYF. The CDR3, as DNA: TGTGCCATCAGGACCCAGGGAGCGCAAGAGACCCAGTACTTC. The chain uses TRBV10-3 and TRBJ2-5; TRBD1 or TRBD2 may be the D gene (5 bases each). Germline assignment: CDR1 ENHRY and CDR2 SYGVKD. Between the trimmed V and J ends, which lost 6 bases and 2 bases, there was a span of 13 bases. CDR3 length: 14 amino acids.

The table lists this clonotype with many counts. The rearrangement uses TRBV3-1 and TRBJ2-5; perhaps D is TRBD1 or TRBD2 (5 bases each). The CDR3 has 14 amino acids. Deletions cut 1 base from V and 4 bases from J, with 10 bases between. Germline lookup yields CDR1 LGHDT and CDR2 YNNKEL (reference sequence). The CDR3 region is CASSQVVRGETQYF. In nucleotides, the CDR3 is TGTGCCAGCAGCCAAGTCGTGAGGGGAGAGACCCAGTACTTC.

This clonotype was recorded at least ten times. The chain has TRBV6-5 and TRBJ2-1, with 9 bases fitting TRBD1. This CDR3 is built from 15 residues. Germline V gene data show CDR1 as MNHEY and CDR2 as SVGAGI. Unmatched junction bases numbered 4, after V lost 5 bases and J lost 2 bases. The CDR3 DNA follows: TGTGCCAGCAGTGAGGGACAGGGCCCCTACAATGAGCAGTTCTTC. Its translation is CASSEGQGPYNEQFF.

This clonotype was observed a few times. CDR3 coding DNA: TGTGCCAGCAGTTATAGCGGGCTTAGGGATACGCAGTATTTT. Translated, it gives CASSYSGLRDTQYF. The chain uses TRBV6-2 or TRBV6-3 and TRBJ2-3, with 7 bases fitting TRBD2. The V gene end was trimmed by 3 bases and the J gene end by 6 bases; junction bases not matched to a gene: 6. This CDR3 region has 14 residues. The germline CDR1 and CDR2 sequences are MNHEY and SVGEGT.

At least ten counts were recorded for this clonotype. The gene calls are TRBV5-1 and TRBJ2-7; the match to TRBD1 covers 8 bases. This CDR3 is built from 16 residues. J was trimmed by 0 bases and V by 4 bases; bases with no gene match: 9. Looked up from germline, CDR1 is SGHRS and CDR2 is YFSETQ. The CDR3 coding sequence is TGCGCCAGCAGCCCCCTGACAGGGGTTGGCTCCTACGAGCAGTACTTC. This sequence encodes CASSPLTGVGSYEQYF. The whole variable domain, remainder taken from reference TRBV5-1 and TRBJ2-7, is KAGVTQTPRYLIKTRGQQVTLSCSPISGHRSVSWYQQTPGQGLQFLFEYFSETQRNKGNFPGRFSGRQFSNSRSEMNVSTLELGDSALYLCASSPLTGVGSYEQYFGPGTRLTVT.

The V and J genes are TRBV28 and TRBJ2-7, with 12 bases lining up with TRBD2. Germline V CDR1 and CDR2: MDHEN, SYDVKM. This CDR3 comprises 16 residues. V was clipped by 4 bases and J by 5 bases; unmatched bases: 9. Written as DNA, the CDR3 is TGTGCCAGCAGTTCGACTAGCGGGAGTAATTCCCACGAGCAGTACTTC. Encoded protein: CASSSTSGSNSHEQYF.

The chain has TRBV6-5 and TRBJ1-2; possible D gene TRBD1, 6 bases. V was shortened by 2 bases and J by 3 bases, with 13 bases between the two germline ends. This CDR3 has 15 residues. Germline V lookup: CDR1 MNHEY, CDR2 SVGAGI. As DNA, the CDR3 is TGTGCCAGCAGTTACCTGTCGGCAGGGGACTATGGCTACACCTTC. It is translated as CASSYLSAGDYGYTF.

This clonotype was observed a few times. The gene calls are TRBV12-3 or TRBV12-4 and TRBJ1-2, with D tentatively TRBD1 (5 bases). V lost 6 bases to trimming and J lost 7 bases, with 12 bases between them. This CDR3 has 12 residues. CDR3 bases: TGTGCCAGCAGGCGGACTCAGGGTGGCTACACCTTC. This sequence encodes CASRRTQGGYTF.

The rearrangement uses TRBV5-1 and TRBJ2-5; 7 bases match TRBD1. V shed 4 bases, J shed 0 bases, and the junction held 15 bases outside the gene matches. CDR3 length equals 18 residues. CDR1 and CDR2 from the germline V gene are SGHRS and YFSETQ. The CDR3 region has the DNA TGCGCCAGCAGCCCGGGACAGACCAACAACAGGTACCAAGAGACCCAGTACTTC. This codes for CASSPGQTNNRYQETQYF.

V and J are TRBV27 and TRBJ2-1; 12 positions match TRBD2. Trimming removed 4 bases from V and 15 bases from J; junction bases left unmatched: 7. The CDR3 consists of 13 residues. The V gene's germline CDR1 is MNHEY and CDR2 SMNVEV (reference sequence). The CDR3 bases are TGTGCCAGCAGTTCTAGCGGGAGGGCCACCCTGTTCTTC. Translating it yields CASSSSGRATLFF.

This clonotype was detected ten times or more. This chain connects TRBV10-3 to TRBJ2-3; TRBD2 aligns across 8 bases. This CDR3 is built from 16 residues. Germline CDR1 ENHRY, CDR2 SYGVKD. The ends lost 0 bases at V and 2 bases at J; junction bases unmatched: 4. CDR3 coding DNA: TGTGCCATCAGTGAGTCCGGGGGGGCCTCCACAGATACGCAGTATTTT. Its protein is CAISESGGASTDTQYF.

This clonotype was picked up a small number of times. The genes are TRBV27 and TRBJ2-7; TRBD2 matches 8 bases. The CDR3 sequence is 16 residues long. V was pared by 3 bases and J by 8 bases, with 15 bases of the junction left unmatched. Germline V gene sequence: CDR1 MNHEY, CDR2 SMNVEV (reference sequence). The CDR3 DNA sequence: TGTGCCAGCAGTTTTGTAAGAGGACTAGCCCTCGGCAAGCAGTACTTC. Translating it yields CASSFVRGLALGKQYF.